Below, 16 T cell receptor beta chains from the same sample are listed, as sequenced in a study of T cell clonotyping in hematopoietic cell transplantation. This table comes from immunoSEQ multiplex PCR, and its TCRdb copy is limited to in-frame clones, with some not included. The repertoire holds 15,000 to 20,000 clones, 65% to 85% seen once, with 14% to 15% in the top ten. Sequencing was performed on peripheral blood mononuclear cells. Source of these receptors: a man aged 55 to 70 in good health. Some clones in this sample may be carry-over from other donors' samples.

The V call is TRBV19, the J call TRBJ1-2; weak D call: TRBD1 (5 bases). This CDR3 comprises 12 residues. Germline V CDR1 and CDR2: LNHDA, SQIVND (reference sequence). V was trimmed by 6 bases and J by 4 bases, leaving 9 bases between them. The CDR3 region is CASRGESYGYTF. The DNA for the CDR3 is TGTGCCAGTAGAGGGGAGTCCTATGGCTACACCTTC.

J is TRBJ2-4 and V is TRBV6-5, with D possibly TRBD2 on 6 matching bases. The CDR3 is 14 residues long. V lost 6 bases to trimming and J lost 9 bases, with 18 bases between them. The germline V gene encodes CDR1 MNHEY and CDR2 SVGAGI. CDR3 region: CASSRPGGIGIQYF. CDR3 coding DNA: TGTGCCAGCAGCCGACCCGGAGGGATCGGCATTCAGTACTTC.

The chain links TRBV9 to TRBJ1-1, with unresolved D. Germline-derived CDR1 and CDR2 are SGDLS and YYNGEE. The CDR3 covers 13 residues. V dropped 0 bases and J dropped 0 bases, with 3 bases sitting between them. CDR3 DNA sequence: TGTGCCAGCAGCGTAGATGTGAACACTGAAGCTTTCTTT. This encodes CASSVDVNTEAFF.

This chain links TRBV7-2 with TRBJ2-1, with 7 bases matching TRBD2. This CDR3 has 14 residues. Germline-derived CDR1 and CDR2 are SGHTA and FQGNSA. The ends lost 2 bases at V and 2 bases at J; junction bases unmatched: 0. The CDR3 nucleotides are TGTGCCAGCAGCTTAAGCGGGACCTACAATGAGCAGTTCTTC. Amino acid sequence: CASSLSGTYNEQFF.

The chain is built from TRBV6-5 and TRBJ1-6; the D gene is possibly TRBD1 (6 bases). The CDR3 has 15 amino acids. The V end lost 5 bases, the J end lost 10 bases, and 18 bases lay between the germline ends. Germline V CDR1 and CDR2: MNHEY, SVGAGI. The CDR3 nucleotides are TGTGCCAGCAGTGCTACAGGGAGGGGAAAATCACCCCTCCACTTT. It is translated as CASSATGRGKSPLHF.

The V and J genes are TRBV5-1 and TRBJ2-7; D may be TRBD2 (7 bases). The V and J ends lost 4 bases and 0 bases respectively, with 11 bases between them. Germline V gene sequence: CDR1 SGHRS, CDR2 YFSETQ. This CDR3 has 14 amino acids. CDR3 coding DNA: TGCGCCAGCAGCGGGGGGGACACCTCCTACGAGCAGTACTTC. It yields the protein CASSGGDTSYEQYF.

This clone was observed once. The chain recombines TRBV4-2 with TRBJ2-7, with D perhaps given as TRBD1 or TRBD2 (5 bases each). Germline V CDR1 and CDR2: LGHNA, YNFKEQ. The CDR3 loop spans 15 amino acids. V was pared by 3 bases and J by 4 bases, with 16 bases between. In nucleotides, the CDR3 is TGTGCCAGCAGCCAGGAATTCTTTGGGGGTTACGAGCAGTACTTC. The encoded protein is CASSQEFFGGYEQYF.

V is TRBV28 and J is TRBJ2-1, with 10 bases aligning to TRBD2. Germline lookup yields CDR1 MDHEN and CDR2 SYDVKM. The CDR3 is 19 residues long. The V segment lost 6 bases and the J segment 4 bases; nucleotides outside the gene matches: 18. The chain's CDR3 is CASSLMSGRALTQYNEQFF. The CDR3 bases are TGTGCCAGCAGCCTAATGAGCGGGAGGGCCCTAACGCAATACAATGAGCAGTTCTTC.

The sample holds a few counts of this clone. This chain joins TRBV7-3 and TRBJ2-7; D possibly uses TRBD1 or TRBD2 (5 bases each). The CDR3 has 15 residues. Germline CDR1 is SGHTA and CDR2 is FQGTGA. V was pared by 1 base and J by 2 bases, with 12 bases between. The CDR3 DNA sequence: TGTGCCAGCAGCTTAAGGAGTGGGGGTACCTACGAGCAGTACTTC. It is translated as CASSLRSGGTYEQYF.

The chain links TRBV2 to TRBJ1-4; D gene uncertain. The CDR3 sequence is 16 residues long. V was cut by 8 bases and J by 5 bases, with 21 bases left in between. Germline V gene sequence: CDR1 SNHLY, CDR2 FYNNEI. CDR3 amino acids: CASHHLRTGRNEKLFF. The CDR3 DNA follows: TGTGCCAGCCACCACCTCCGGACGGGGAGGAATGAAAAACTGTTTTTT.

The chain carries TRBV6-5 and TRBJ1-2; 7 bases map to TRBD1. CDR3 size: 12 residues. Germline assignment: CDR1 MNHEY and CDR2 SVGAGI. V lost 6 bases and J lost 6; bases outside the gene matches: 4. CDR3 amino acids: CASRTGTHGYTF. DNA of the CDR3: TGTGCCAGCAGGACAGGGACCCATGGCTACACCTTC.

This rearrangement joins TRBV4-2 to TRBJ1-2, with D uncertain. Trimming shortened V by 4 bases and J by 0 bases, and 12 bases separated the two germline ends. Germline assignment: CDR1 LGHNA and CDR2 YNFKEQ. The CDR3 is 15 amino acids. DNA of the CDR3: TGTGCCAGCAGCCCCCTGGGTGATTCTAACTATGGCTACACCTTC. This translates into CASSPLGDSNYGYTF.

The rearrangement uses TRBV5-1 and TRBJ1-4, with 7 bases matching TRBD1. Unmatched junction bases numbered 6, after V lost 5 bases and J lost 8 bases. Germline V CDR1 and CDR2: SGHRS, YFSETQ. The CDR3 has 13 amino acids. CDR3 coding DNA: TGCGCCAGCAGTTCCCAGGGGGACGAAAAACTGTTTTTT. This codes for CASSSQGDEKLFF.

This chain links TRBV27 with TRBJ2-2; the match to TRBD1 covers 7 bases. After removal of 0 bases from V and 9 bases from J, the junction contained 7 bases not matched to a gene. CDR1 is MNHEY, CDR2 SMNVEV, per germline (reference sequence). The CDR3 covers 15 residues. The CDR3 DNA is TGTGCCAGCAGTTTATCCCCTCGACAGGGTAGGGAGCTGTTTTTT. Protein product: CASSLSPRQGRELFF.

The gene calls are TRBV11-2 and TRBJ2-7, with TRBD1 matching 8 bases. Trimming took 1 base from V and 7 from J; bases not matched to a gene: 15. The CDR3 extends over 17 amino acids. In germline, CDR1 is SGHAT, CDR2 FQNNGV. CDR3 sequence (DNA): TGTGCCAGCAGCTTAGCCTATGGGGAGCAGGGGGCTGGTGAGCAGTACTTC. Protein sequence: CASSLAYGEQGAGEQYF.

The V call is TRBV10-3, the J call TRBJ1-5; possibly TRBD1 for D (5 bases). The V gene lost 3 bases and the J gene lost 7 bases, with 19 bases spanning the gap. Germline CDR1 is ENHRY and CDR2 is SYGVKD. The CDR3 is 16 amino acids. CDR3 amino acids: CAISETRQTSGQPQHF. The CDR3 coding sequence is TGTGCCATCAGTGAAACTAGACAGACCTCCGGCCAGCCCCAGCATTTT.